The 17 T cell receptor beta chains reported below all come from one sample, sequenced in a study of blood T cell repertoires in COVID-19. Here immunoSEQ multiplex PCR was the method, and the copy in TCRdb shows in-frame clones only, minus some. The sample has fewer than 350,000 clones; 85% are singletons. Material for sequencing was PBMCs or T cells enriched from blood (not recorded which). The receptors originated from a woman aged 50 to 60 who had recovered from COVID-19.

The V and J genes are TRBV3-1 (or the pseudogene TRBV3-2) and TRBJ2-1; the match to TRBD2 covers 8 bases. CDR1 and CDR2 (germline): LGHDT, YNNKEL (reference sequence). The CDR3 contains 17 residues. The V and J ends lost 0 bases and 0 bases, in that order; junction bases with no gene match: 4. The chain's CDR3 is CASSQERLAGSYNEQFF. CDR3 sequence (DNA): TGTGCCAGCAGCCAAGAAAGGCTAGCGGGCTCCTACAATGAGCAGTTCTTC.

This sequence joins TRBV2 and TRBJ2-3, with 12 bases fitting TRBD1. The germline gives CDR1 SNHLY, CDR2 FYNNEI. This CDR3 has 16 residues. Germline trimming cut 8 bases from V and 0 bases from J; bases unmatched to any gene: 6. CDR3 residues: CASRDRGLSSTDTQYF. CDR3 nucleotide sequence: TGTGCCAGCCGGGACAGGGGGCTCTCTAGCACAGATACGCAGTATTTT.

The chain recombines TRBV29-1 with TRBJ1-3; 8 bases are a match to TRBD1. The CDR3 sequence is 14 residues long. V trimming: 7 bases; J trimming: 4 bases; junction bases outside the gene matches: 9. Germline CDR1 is SQVTM and CDR2 is ANQGSEA. The DNA of the CDR3 is TGCAGCGGCCTCCTGGACAGGGCAGGAAACACCATATATTTT. It yields the protein CSGLLDRAGNTIYF.

The genes are TRBV6-6 and TRBJ2-7, with 9 bases fitting TRBD1. In germline, CDR1 is MNHNY, CDR2 SVGAGI (reference sequence). CDR3 size: 14 residues. Germline trimming cut 4 bases from V and 3 bases from J; bases unmatched to any gene: 4. The CDR3 coding sequence is TGTGCCAGCAGTTGGGGACAGGGTGTCTACGAGCAGTACTTC. Translated, it gives CASSWGQGVYEQYF.

Here the CDR3 reads CASSFLGLAVYNEQFF. CDR3 nucleotides: TGTGCCAGCAGCTTCCTAGGACTAGCGGTTTACAATGAGCAGTTCTTC. V is TRBV7-9 and J is TRBJ2-1; 10 bases line up with TRBD2. Germline V gene sequence: CDR1 SEHNR, CDR2 FQNEAQ (reference sequence). This CDR3 has 16 residues. V gave up 3 bases and J gave up 4 bases; unmatched junction bases: 6.

The chain uses TRBV12-3 or TRBV12-4 and TRBJ2-2; D gene unclear. CDR3 length equals 12 residues. The V end was cut by 6 bases, the J end by 4 bases, with 6 bases between. CDR3 sequence: CASSRLTGELFF. CDR3 DNA: TGTGCCAGCAGCAGGCTCACCGGGGAGCTGTTTTTT.

The chain links TRBV5-4 to TRBJ1-2; 7 nucleotides agree with TRBD1. The CDR3 extends over 15 amino acids. Germline-derived CDR1 and CDR2 are SGHNT and YYREEE (reference sequence). J lost 5 bases, V lost 4 bases, and 11 bases had no gene match. The CDR3 DNA is TGTGCCAGCAGCACGGGGACAGTTCGGTTGTATGGCTACACCTTC. Its protein is CASSTGTVRLYGYTF.

The chain employs TRBV5-1 and TRBJ2-3, with D possibly being TRBD1 (6 bases). Trimming removed 10 bases from V and 0 bases from J, with 18 bases in between. The CDR3 runs 15 residues. Germline V gene sequence: CDR1 SGHRS, CDR2 YFSETQ. CDR3 residues: CASKTGTKSTDTQYF. DNA of the CDR3: TGCGCCTCCAAGACCGGGACAAAGAGCACAGATACGCAGTATTTT.

This sequence joins TRBV5-4 and TRBJ2-3; 7 bases align to TRBD2. The germline V gene encodes CDR1 SGHNT and CDR2 YYREEE (reference sequence). Trimming took 4 bases from V and 5 from J; bases not matched to a gene: 4. The CDR3 length is 13 residues. CDR3: CASSRGTKDTQYF. The CDR3, as DNA: TGTGCCAGCAGCCGCGGGACTAAAGATACGCAGTATTTT. Full variable domain (remainder filled in from reference TRBV5-4 and TRBJ2-3): ETGVTQSPTHLIKTRGQQVTLRCSSQSGHNTVSWYQQALGQGPQFIFQYYREEENGRGNFPPRFSGLQFPNYSSELNVNALELDDSALYLCASSRGTKDTQYFGPGTRLTVL.

The rearrangement uses TRBV7-7 and TRBJ2-5; 11 bases map to TRBD1. Trimming took 5 bases from V and 2 from J; bases not matched to a gene: 1. This CDR3 spans 14 amino acids. Germline-derived CDR1 and CDR2 are SSHAT and FNYEAQ (reference sequence). The CDR3 spells CASSRDRGQETQYF. CDR3 coding DNA: TGTGCCAGCAGCAGGGACAGGGGGCAAGAGACCCAGTACTTC.

This sequence joins TRBV6-6 and TRBJ1-1; D may be TRBD1 (6 bases). V lost 8 bases and J 0 bases, leaving 13 bases between the germline ends. Looked up from germline, CDR1 is MNHNY and CDR2 is SVGAGI (reference sequence). CDR3 size: 14 residues. The CDR3 DNA reads TGTGCCAGCGTCGAACAGGGACTGAACACTGAAGCTTTCTTT. As protein: CASVEQGLNTEAFF.

The chain joins TRBV4-2 to TRBJ2-7; the D gene is possibly TRBD2 (6 bases). Germline CDR1 reads LGHNA; CDR2 reads YNFKEQ. Trimming cost V 4 bases and J 4 bases, with 20 bases left between them. The CDR3 loop spans 16 amino acids. CDR3 nucleotides: TGTGCCAGCAGCCCTTGGACGGGGGACTCCGGGTACGAGCAGTACTTC. Translating gives CASSPWTGDSGYEQYF.

The rearrangement joins TRBV28 to TRBJ2-3; 12 nucleotides align to TRBD1. The CDR3 contains 15 residues. Per the germline V gene, CDR1 is MDHEN and CDR2 is SYDVKM. Trimming at V came to 6 bases and at J to 6 bases, leaving 7 bases not matched to a gene. The CDR3 DNA follows: TGTGCCAGCAGGTTACGGGACAGGGGGCTTGATACGCAGTATTTT. It is translated as CASRLRDRGLDTQYF.

This chain connects TRBV6-2 or TRBV6-3 to TRBJ2-1; 10 bases are shared with TRBD1. The CDR3 is 16 residues long. The junction had 9 bases not matched to a gene; V was cut back by 6 bases and J by 4 bases. Germline V gene data show CDR1 as MNHEY and CDR2 as SVGEGT. The chain's CDR3 is CASSDGWTGGYNEQFF. CDR3 DNA: TGTGCCAGCAGCGATGGGTGGACAGGGGGATACAATGAGCAGTTCTTC.

V gene TRBV19 combines with J gene TRBJ1-5; 7 nucleotides line up with TRBD1. The CDR3 has 14 amino acids. CDR1 is LNHDA, CDR2 SQIVND, per germline (reference sequence). V was pared by 6 bases and J by 4 bases, with 6 bases of the junction left unmatched. CDR3 sequence reads: CASSVRQGNQPQHF. CDR3 sequence (DNA): TGTGCCAGTAGCGTTAGACAGGGTAATCAGCCCCAGCATTTT.

The rearrangement links TRBV10-1 to TRBJ2-1; 9 nucleotides align to TRBD2. J gave up 3 bases and V 3 bases, and 6 bases lay outside the gene matches. CDR3 length equals 16 residues. Germline CDR1 WNHNN, CDR2 SYGVQD (reference sequence). The CDR3 protein is CASSESSSGGYNEQFF. The DNA for the CDR3 is TGCGCCAGCAGTGAATCAAGTAGCGGGGGCTACAATGAGCAGTTCTTC.

The chain has TRBV6-1 and TRBJ2-3; perhaps TRBD2 as D (6 bases). The germline V and J ends were trimmed by 3 bases and 6 bases, with 10 bases remaining between them. Germline lookup yields CDR1 MNHNS and CDR2 SASEGT. This CDR3 comprises 13 residues. The CDR3 bases are TGTGCCAGCAGTGATGCAGGGAGGGATACGCAGTATTTT. Translation: CASSDAGRDTQYF.